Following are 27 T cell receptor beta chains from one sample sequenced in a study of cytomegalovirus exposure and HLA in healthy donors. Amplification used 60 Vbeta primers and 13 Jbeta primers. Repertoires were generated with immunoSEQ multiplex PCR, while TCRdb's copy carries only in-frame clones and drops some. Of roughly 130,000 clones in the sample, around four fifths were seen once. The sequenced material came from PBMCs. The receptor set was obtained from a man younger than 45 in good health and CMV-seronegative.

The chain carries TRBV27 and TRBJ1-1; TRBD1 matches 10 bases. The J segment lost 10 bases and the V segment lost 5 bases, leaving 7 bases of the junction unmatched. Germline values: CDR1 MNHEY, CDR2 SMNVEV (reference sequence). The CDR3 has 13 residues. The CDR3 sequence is CASSPSGQGRAFF. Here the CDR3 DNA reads TGTGCCAGCAGTCCATCGGGACAGGGGAGAGCTTTCTTT.

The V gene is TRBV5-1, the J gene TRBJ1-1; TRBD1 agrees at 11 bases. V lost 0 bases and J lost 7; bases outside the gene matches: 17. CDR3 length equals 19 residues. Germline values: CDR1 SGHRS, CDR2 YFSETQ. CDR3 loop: CASSLAPSNPGQGGNEAFF. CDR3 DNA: TGCGCCAGCAGCTTGGCCCCGAGTAATCCGGGACAGGGGGGGAATGAAGCTTTCTTT.

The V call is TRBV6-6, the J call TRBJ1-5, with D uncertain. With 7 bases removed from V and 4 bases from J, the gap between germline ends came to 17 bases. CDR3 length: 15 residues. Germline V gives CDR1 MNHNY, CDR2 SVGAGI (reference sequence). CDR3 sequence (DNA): TGTGCCAGCAATAATATGGACGGAGGAAATCAGCCCCAGCATTTT. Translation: CASNNMDGGNQPQHF.

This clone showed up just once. In nucleotides, the CDR3 is TGCGCCAGCAGCTTACAGGGGAATAATTCACCCCTCCACTTT. Its translation: CASSLQGNNSPLHF. V gene TRBV5-1 combines with J gene TRBJ1-6; 7 bases fit TRBD1. V shed 2 bases, J shed 5 bases, and the junction held 1 base outside the gene matches. This CDR3 comprises 14 residues. The germline gives CDR1 SGHRS, CDR2 YFSETQ. Full variable domain (outside the CDR3, taken from reference TRBV5-1 and TRBJ1-6): KAGVTQTPRYLIKTRGQQVTLSCSPISGHRSVSWYQQTPGQGLQFLFEYFSETQRNKGNFPGRFSGRQFSNSRSEMNVSTLELGDSALYLCASSLQGNNSPLHFGNGTRLTVT.

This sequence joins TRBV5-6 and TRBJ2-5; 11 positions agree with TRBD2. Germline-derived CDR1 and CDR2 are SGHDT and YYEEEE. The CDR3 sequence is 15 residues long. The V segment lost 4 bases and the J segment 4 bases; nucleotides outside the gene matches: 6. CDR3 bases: TGTGCCAGCAGCGAGGGACTAGCGGTTACAGAGACCCAGTACTTC. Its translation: CASSEGLAVTETQYF.

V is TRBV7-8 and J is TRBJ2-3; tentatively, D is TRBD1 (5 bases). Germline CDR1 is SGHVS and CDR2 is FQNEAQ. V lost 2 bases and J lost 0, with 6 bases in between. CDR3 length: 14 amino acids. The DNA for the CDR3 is TGTGCCAGCAGCTTAAGGGGCAGCACAGATACGCAGTATTTT. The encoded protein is CASSLRGSTDTQYF.

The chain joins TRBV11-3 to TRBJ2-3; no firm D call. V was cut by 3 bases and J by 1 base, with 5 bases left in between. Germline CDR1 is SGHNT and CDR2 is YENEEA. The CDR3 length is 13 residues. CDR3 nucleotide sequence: TGTGCCAGCAGCTTGGGCGGCACAGATACGCAGTATTTT. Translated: CASSLGGTDTQYF.

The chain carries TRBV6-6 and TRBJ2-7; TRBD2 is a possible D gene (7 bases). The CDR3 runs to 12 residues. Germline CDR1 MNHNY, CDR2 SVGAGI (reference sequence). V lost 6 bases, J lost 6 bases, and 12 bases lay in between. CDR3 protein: CASSPGGLEQYF. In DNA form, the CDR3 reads TGTGCCAGCAGCCCCGGGGGGCTCGAGCAGTACTTC.

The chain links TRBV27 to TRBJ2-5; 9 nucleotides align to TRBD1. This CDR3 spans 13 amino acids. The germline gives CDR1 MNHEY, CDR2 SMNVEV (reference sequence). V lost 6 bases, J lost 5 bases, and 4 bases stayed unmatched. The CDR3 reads CASRYRGQETQYF. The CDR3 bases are TGTGCCAGCAGATACAGGGGGCAGGAGACCCAGTACTTC.

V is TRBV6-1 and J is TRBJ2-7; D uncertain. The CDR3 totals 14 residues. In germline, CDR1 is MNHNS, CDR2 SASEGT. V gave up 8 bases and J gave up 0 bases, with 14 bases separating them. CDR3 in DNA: TGTGCCAGCGGCAGAAGTTCAACCTCCTACGAGCAGTACTTC. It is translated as CASGRSSTSYEQYF.

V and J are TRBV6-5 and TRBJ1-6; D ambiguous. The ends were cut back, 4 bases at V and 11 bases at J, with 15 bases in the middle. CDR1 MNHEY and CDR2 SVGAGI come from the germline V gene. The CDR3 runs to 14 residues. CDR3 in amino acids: CASSSPFRPAPLHF. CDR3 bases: TGTGCCAGCAGTTCACCTTTCAGGCCGGCACCCCTCCACTTT.

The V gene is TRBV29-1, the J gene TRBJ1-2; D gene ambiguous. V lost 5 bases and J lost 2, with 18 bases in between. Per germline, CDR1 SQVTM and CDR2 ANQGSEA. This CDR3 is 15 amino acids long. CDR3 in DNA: TGCAGCGTTTATGATCCCGGGGATGAAAACTATGGCTACACCTTC. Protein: CSVYDPGDENYGYTF.

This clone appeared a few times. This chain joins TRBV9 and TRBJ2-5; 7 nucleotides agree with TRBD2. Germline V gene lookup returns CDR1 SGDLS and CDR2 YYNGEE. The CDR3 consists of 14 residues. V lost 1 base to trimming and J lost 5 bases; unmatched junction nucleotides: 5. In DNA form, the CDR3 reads TGTGCCAGCAGCGTAAATATCGGGGGGGAGACCCAGTACTTC. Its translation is CASSVNIGGETQYF.

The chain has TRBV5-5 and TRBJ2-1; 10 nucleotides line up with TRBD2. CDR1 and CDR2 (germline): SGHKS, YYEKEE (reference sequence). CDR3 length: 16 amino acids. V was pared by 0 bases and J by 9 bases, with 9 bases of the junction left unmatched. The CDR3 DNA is TGTGCCAGCAGCTTGGTCGCTAGCGGGAGTACGGGTGAGCAGTTCTTC. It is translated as CASSLVASGSTGEQFF.

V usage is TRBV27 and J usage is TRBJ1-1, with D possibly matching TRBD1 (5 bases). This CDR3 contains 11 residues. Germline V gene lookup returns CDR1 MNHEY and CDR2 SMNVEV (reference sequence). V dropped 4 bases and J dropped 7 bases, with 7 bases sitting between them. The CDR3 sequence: CASSSGGEAFF. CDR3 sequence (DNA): TGTGCCAGCAGTTCGGGGGGTGAAGCTTTCTTT.

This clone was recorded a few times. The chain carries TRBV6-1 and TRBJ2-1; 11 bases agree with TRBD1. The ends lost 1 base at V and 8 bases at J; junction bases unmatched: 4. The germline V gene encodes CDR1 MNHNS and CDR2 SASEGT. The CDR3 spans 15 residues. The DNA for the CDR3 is TGTGCCAGCAGTGAAGGAGGACAGGGGGCGGATGAGCAGTTCTTC. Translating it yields CASSEGGQGADEQFF.

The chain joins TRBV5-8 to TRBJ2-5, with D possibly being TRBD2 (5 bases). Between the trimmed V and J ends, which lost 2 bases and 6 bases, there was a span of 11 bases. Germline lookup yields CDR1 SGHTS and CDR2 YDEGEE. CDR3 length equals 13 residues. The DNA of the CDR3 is TGTGCCAGCAGCTTAGCGAGGGCACAGACCCAGTACTTC. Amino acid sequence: CASSLARAQTQYF.

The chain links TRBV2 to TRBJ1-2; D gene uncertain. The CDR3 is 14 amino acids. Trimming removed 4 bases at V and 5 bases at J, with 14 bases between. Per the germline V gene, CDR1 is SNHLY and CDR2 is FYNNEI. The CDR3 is CASSVRREGYGYTF. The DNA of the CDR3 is TGTGCCAGCAGTGTTAGGAGGGAAGGTTATGGCTACACCTTC. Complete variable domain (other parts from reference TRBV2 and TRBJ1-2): EPEVTQTPSHQVTQMGQEVILRCVPISNHLYFYWYRQILGQKVEFLVSFYNNEISEKSEIFDDQFSVERPDGSNFTLKIRSTKLEDSAMYFCASSVRREGYGYTFGSGTRLTVV.

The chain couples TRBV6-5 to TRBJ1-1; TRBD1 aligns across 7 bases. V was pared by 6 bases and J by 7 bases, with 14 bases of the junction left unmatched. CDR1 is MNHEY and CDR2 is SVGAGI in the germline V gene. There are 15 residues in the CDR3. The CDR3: CASRQAAGGYSEAFF. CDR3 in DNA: TGTGCCAGCAGACAAGCGGCAGGGGGATACAGTGAAGCTTTCTTT.

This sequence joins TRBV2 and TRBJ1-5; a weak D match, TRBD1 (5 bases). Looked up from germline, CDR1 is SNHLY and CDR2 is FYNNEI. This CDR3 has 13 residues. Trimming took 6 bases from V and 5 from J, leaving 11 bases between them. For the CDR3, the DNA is TGTGCCAGCAGGCCCGGGACTTATCAGCCCCAGCATTTT. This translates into CASRPGTYQPQHF.

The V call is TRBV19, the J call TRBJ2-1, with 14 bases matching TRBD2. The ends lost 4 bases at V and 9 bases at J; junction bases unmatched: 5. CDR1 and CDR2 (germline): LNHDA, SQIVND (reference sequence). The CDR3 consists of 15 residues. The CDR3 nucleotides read TGTGCCAGTAGTACGACTAGCGGGAGGGCCGCTGAGCAGTTCTTC. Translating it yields CASSTTSGRAAEQFF. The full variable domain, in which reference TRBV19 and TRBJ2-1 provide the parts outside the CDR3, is DGGITQSPKYLFRKEGQNVTLSCEQNLNHDAMYWYRQDPGQGLRLIYYSQIVNDFQKGDIAEGYSVSREKKESFPLTVTSAQKNPTAFYLCASSTTSGRAAEQFFGPGTRLTVL.

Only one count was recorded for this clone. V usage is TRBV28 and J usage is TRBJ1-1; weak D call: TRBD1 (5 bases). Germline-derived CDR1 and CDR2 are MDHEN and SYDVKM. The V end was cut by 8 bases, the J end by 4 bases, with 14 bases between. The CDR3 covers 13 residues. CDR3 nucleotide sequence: TGTGCCAGCCGACAAAGGGGTGTCACTGAAGCTTTCTTT. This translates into CASRQRGVTEAFF.

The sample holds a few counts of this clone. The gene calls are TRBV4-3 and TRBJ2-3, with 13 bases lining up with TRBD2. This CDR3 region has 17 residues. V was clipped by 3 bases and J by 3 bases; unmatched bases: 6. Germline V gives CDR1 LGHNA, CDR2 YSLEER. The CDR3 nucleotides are TGCGCCAGCAGCCAGGAGGGACTAGCGGGAAGAACAGATACGCAGTATTTT. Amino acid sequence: CASSQEGLAGRTDTQYF.

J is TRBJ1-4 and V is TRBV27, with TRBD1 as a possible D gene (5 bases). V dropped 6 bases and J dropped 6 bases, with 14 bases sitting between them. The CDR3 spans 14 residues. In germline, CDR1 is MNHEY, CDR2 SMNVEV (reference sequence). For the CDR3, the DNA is TGTGCCAGCAGCCCCTCAGGGTTGGATGAAAAACTGTTTTTT. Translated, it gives CASSPSGLDEKLFF.

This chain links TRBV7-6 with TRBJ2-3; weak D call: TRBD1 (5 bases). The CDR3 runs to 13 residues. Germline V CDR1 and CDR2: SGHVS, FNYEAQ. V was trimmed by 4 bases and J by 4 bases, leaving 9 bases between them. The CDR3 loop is CASSSRRADTQYF. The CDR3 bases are TGTGCCAGCAGCTCGCGCAGGGCAGATACGCAGTATTTT.

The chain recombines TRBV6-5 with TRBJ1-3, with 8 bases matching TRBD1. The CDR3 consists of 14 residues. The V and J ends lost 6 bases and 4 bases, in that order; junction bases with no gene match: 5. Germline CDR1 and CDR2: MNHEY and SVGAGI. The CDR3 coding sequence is TGTGCCAGCAGAAGGACAGGGTCAGGAAACACCATATATTTT. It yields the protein CASRRTGSGNTIYF.

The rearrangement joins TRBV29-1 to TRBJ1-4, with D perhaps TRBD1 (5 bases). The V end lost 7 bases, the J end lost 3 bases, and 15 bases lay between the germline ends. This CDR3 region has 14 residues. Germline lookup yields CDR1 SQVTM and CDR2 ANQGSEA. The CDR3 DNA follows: TGCAGCGCCTCCGCAGGGCAGGCTAATGAAAAACTGTTTTTT. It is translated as CSASAGQANEKLFF.